Below, 9 T cell receptor beta chains from the same sample are listed, as sequenced in a study of beta chain features in type 1 diabetes. Isolated RNA was reverse transcribed in full, so expressed TCRB transcripts were sequenced. Some clones are missing from TCRdb's copy, which holds only in-frame ones; the method was immunoSEQ multiplex PCR. The repertoire holds roughly 150,000 clones, with over 8.5% as singletons. Sequencing input: central memory CD4+ T cells from blood. Source of these receptors: a man aged 18 to 29 in good health.

The V gene is TRBV7-2, the J gene TRBJ2-5, with TRBD2 as a possible D gene (5 bases). CDR3 length equals 13 residues. Germline CDR1 and CDR2: SGHTA and FQGNSA. The germline V and J ends were trimmed by 5 bases and 5 bases, with 12 bases remaining between them. DNA of the CDR3: TGTGCCAGCAGCCGCGGGCTAGTGGAGACCCAGTACTTC. This encodes CASSRGLVETQYF.

This clone was seen only a few times. The rearrangement joins TRBV6-4 to TRBJ2-7, with TRBD2 matching over 12 bases. The CDR3 length is 15 residues. CDR1 and CDR2 from the germline V gene are MRHNA and SNTAGT. V was clipped by 3 bases and J by 0 bases; unmatched bases: 0. The CDR3 region is CASSETSGSSYEQYF. The CDR3 nucleotides are TGTGCCAGCAGTGAGACTAGCGGGAGCTCCTACGAGCAGTACTTC.

This chain connects TRBV9 to TRBJ2-2; 9 bases align to TRBD1. V was clipped by 4 bases and J by 7 bases; unmatched bases: 8. The germline gives CDR1 SGDLS, CDR2 YYNGEE. The CDR3 consists of 15 residues. DNA for the CDR3: TGTGCCAGCAGCTCCACCGGGACAGGGATCGGGGAGCTGTTTTTT. This translates into CASSSTGTGIGELFF.

This chain links TRBV29-1 with TRBJ1-2; D gene ambiguous. Germline CDR1 reads SQVTM; CDR2 reads ANQGSEA. The CDR3 loop spans 13 amino acids. V shed 4 bases and J shed 3 bases, with 12 bases lying between them. CDR3 sequence reads: CSVAPRRDYGYTF. CDR3 nucleotide sequence: TGCAGCGTTGCGCCCCGGCGGGACTATGGCTACACCTTC.

This clone was observed a few times. This chain joins TRBV5-6 and TRBJ2-3, with a tentative D call TRBD2 (5 bases). This CDR3 has 15 amino acids. Trimming stripped 1 base from V and 1 base from J, with 10 bases between. The germline V gene has CDR1 SGHDT and CDR2 YYEEEE. The CDR3 protein is CASSLRGSGTDTQYF. CDR3 nucleotide sequence: TGTGCCAGCAGCTTGCGAGGGAGCGGCACAGATACGCAGTATTTT. Filled out from reference TRBV5-6 and TRBJ2-3, the complete variable domain reads DAGVTQSPTHLIKTRGQQVTLRCSPKSGHDTVSWYQQALGQGPQFIFQYYEEEERQRGNFPDRFSGHQFPNYSSELNVNALLLGDSALYLCASSLRGSGTDTQYFGPGTRLTVL.

This clone was observed a few times. This chain links TRBV7-9 with TRBJ2-7, with D maybe TRBD2 (5 bases). V lost 0 bases and J 2 bases, leaving 17 bases between the germline ends. Germline-derived CDR1 and CDR2 are SEHNR and FQNEAQ (reference sequence). This CDR3 is 17 amino acids long. The CDR3 reads CASSLALIQRATYEQYF. DNA of the CDR3: TGTGCCAGCAGCTTAGCGCTAATACAGAGGGCAACCTACGAGCAGTACTTC.

The table lists this clone with a few counts. V is TRBV5-1 and J is TRBJ2-3; D not resolved. The CDR3 is 14 amino acids. V was trimmed by 0 bases and J by 3 bases, leaving 8 bases between them. The germline V gene has CDR1 SGHRS and CDR2 YFSETQ. The CDR3 sequence is CASSLDPATDTQYF. The CDR3 nucleotides read TGCGCCAGCAGCTTGGATCCGGCGACAGATACGCAGTATTTT.

This clone was counted a few times. The chain recombines TRBV7-6 with TRBJ2-3, with D maybe TRBD2 (6 bases). Trimming left V 5 bases short and J 2 bases short, with 14 bases between. The CDR3 loop spans 15 amino acids. Germline CDR1 and CDR2: SGHVS and FNYEAQ. The CDR3 region has the DNA TGTGCCAGCAGCATTGGGACTTTCACCACAGATACGCAGTATTTT. Translated: CASSIGTFTTDTQYF.

The chain has TRBV27 and TRBJ1-4, with 11 bases aligning to TRBD1. The CDR3 covers 16 residues. The germline V gene encodes CDR1 MNHEY and CDR2 SMNVEV (reference sequence). V shed 6 bases and J 8 bases; nucleotides not matched to a gene: 11. CDR3 in amino acids: CASRPGQGAIGEKLFF. The CDR3 DNA is TGTGCCAGCAGACCCGGACAGGGGGCTATAGGGGAAAAACTGTTTTTT. The full variable domain, in which reference TRBV27 and TRBJ1-4 provide the parts outside the CDR3, is EAQVTQNPRYLITVTGKKLTVTCSQNMNHEYMSWYRQDPGLGLRQIYYSMNVEVTDKGDVPEGYKVSRKEKRNFPLILESPSPNQTSLYFCASRPGQGAIGEKLFFGSGTQLSVL.